These T cell receptor beta chains were read from a single sample in a study of blood T cells in healthy people across ages. TCRdb re-analysed the 5' RACE reads in MiXCR, keeping a single row per CDR3 protein. The sample contains about 780,000 distinct CDR3 sequences, less than 60% of which appear only once. The sample consisted of blood. The receptors shown here come from an elderly man in good health. Both conserved end residues are part of each CDR3. The D gene is left open where the match is weak. The size of a clone is reported for some rows only, either as once, few or many, or as a class for expanded clones.

J gene | clone size | D gene | V gene | CDR3 DNA | CDR3 protein
TRBJ2-3 | once | TRBD2 | TRBV20-1 | TGCAGTGCCTTGACTAGCGGGGACACAGATACGCAGTATTTT | CSALTSGDTDTQYF
TRBJ2-5 | few | NA | TRBV21-1 | TGTGCCAGCAGCAAGGGGGAAAAGACCCAGTACTTC | CASSKGEKTQYF
TRBJ2-7 | NA | NA | TRBV29-1 | TGCAGCGTTGTTGGGGGGTCCCCCTACGAGCAGTACTTC | CSVVGGSPYEQYF
TRBJ2-1 | few | TRBD2 | TRBV5-5 | TGTGCCAGCAGCAGGACCGGGACGGGAATGACTAGCGGGGGGTTTAACAATGAGCAGTTCTTC | CASSRTGTGMTSGGFNNEQFF
TRBJ2-6 | NA | NA | TRBV7-3 | TGTGCCAGCTCCCGGGGCTCTGGGACCAACGTCCTGACTTTC | CASSRGSGTNVLTF
TRBJ2-2 | few | NA | TRBV12-3/TRBV12-4 | TGTGCCAGCAGCCGGGACGGGGTCGGGGAGCTGTTTTTT | CASSRDGVGELFF
TRBJ2-7 | NA | TRBD2 | TRBV12-3/TRBV12-4 | TGTGCCAGCAGTCCCTCTAGCGGGAGGGCCGGTGAGCAGTACTTC | CASSPSSGRAGEQYF
TRBJ2-1 | NA | TRBD2 | TRBV10-3 | TGTGCCATCAGCGGGACTAGCTCCCCTGGGAATGAGCAGTTCTTC | CAISGTSSPGNEQFF
TRBJ1-5 | NA | TRBD1 | TRBV7-2 | TGTGCCAGCAGCTTATCGGGACAGGGATATCAGCCCCAGCATTTT | CASSLSGQGYQPQHF
TRBJ1-1 | NA | TRBD1 | TRBV27 | TGTGCCAGCAGTTCCGGGACAGGGGGACTGAACACTGAAGCTTTCTTT | CASSSGTGGLNTEAFF
TRBJ2-5 | NA | NA | TRBV10-2 | TGCGCCAGCAGTGAGTCCTCAGTCGGGACCCAGTACTTC | CASSESSVGTQYF
TRBJ2-5 | NA | NA | TRBV7-2 | TGTGCCAGCAGACCTTATGGGGGGCAAGAGACCCAGTACTTC | CASRPYGGQETQYF
TRBJ2-7 | NA | NA | TRBV14 | TGTGCCAGCAGCCGTTGGGGGGGCGCTTCCTACGAGCAGTACTTC | CASSRWGGASYEQYF
TRBJ2-7 | few | NA | TRBV4-2 | TGTGCCAGCAGCCAAGAGGCCACTCTAGAAGACTACGAGCAGTACTTC | CASSQEATLEDYEQYF
TRBJ2-1 | once | TRBD2 | TRBV20-1 | TGCAGTGCTAGTCCATGGGGGACTAGCGGATCCAATGAGCAGTTCTTC | CSASPWGTSGSNEQFF
TRBJ1-5 | NA | NA | TRBV27 | TGTGCCAGCAAAGGTAGCGTTAGCAATCAGCCCCAGCATTTT | CASKGSVSNQPQHF
TRBJ2-7 | NA | TRBD1 | TRBV25-1 | TGTGCCAGCACAGCTCTGATGGGGACAGGGGGTTTGTCCGAGCAGTACTTC | CASTALMGTGGLSEQYF
TRBJ1-2 | NA | TRBD1 | TRBV5-1 | TGCGCCAGCAGCCACCTCGGGAGACAGGGTGTTGATGGCTACACCTTC | CASSHLGRQGVDGYTF
TRBJ2-1 | once | NA | TRBV7-9 | TGTGCCAGCAGCTTAGGAGGCTGGACTACGGGGGATGAGCAGTTCTTC | CASSLGGWTTGDEQFF
TRBJ1-5 | NA | NA | TRBV15 | TGTGCCACCAGCAGAGGACAGCTTGACAATCAGCCCCAGCATTTT | CATSRGQLDNQPQHF
TRBJ1-2 | NA | NA | TRBV5-6 | TGTGCCAGCAGCCAGGGAGACTTTAACTATGGCTACACCTTC | CASSQGDFNYGYTF
TRBJ1-1 | NA | NA | TRBV27 | TGTGCCAGCAGGCAACGGGACCAAGGGGCTTTCTTT | CASRQRDQGAFF
TRBJ2-3 | NA | TRBD1 | TRBV6-4 | TGTGCCAGCAGTGCCGAAGCAGGGGGCCGGGCAGATACGCAGTATTTT | CASSAEAGGRADTQYF
TRBJ2-7 | once | NA | TRBV27 | TGTGCCAGCAGTTTATCGGGGGAGGTAAGCACCTACGAGCAGTACTTC | CASSLSGEVSTYEQYF
TRBJ1-2 | NA | NA | TRBV5-1 | TGCGCCAGCAGCAGGGACGATCAGGGTTACTATGGTTACACCTTC | CASSRDDQGYYGYTF